The rows below give T cell receptor beta chains drawn from one sample of a study of blood T cells in healthy people across ages. TCRdb called the 5' RACE reads again in MiXCR, with one record for every CDR3 protein. The sample contains 550,000 to 650,000 distinct CDR3 sequences, 27% of which appear only once. These data were also reused for a study on T cells of mothers and their children.

What was sequenced was blood. Receptors originate from a boy younger than 10 in good health. Each CDR3 is given with its conserved first and last residue. Fields, in order: D gene, clone size, J gene, V gene, CDR3 DNA, CDR3 protein. A D gene is named only where the DNA matches it firmly. Where a row states a size, it is once, few, many or the class of an expanded clone; other rows omit it.

NA	few	TRBJ2-2	TRBV2	TGTGCCAGCAGGACCGGCTACACCGGGGAGCTGTTTTTT	CASRTGYTGELFF
NA	NA	TRBJ2-7	TRBV5-4	TGTGCCAGCAGCTTGGGAAAACTGGGGCCTCCCACTGCCTATCAACGCTACGAGCAGTACTTC	CASSLGKLGPPTAYQRYEQYF
TRBD2	few	TRBJ2-5	TRBV4-1	TGCGCCAGCAGCCATTTCCCCCGGACTAGCGGTAAAGAGACCCAGTACTTC	CASSHFPRTSGKETQYF
TRBD1	NA	TRBJ2-1	TRBV7-7	TGTGCCAGCAGCAAGACGGGACAGAGCAATGAGCAGTTCTTC	CASSKTGQSNEQFF
NA	NA	TRBJ2-2	TRBV5-1	TGCGCCAGCGGACAGAGCCGCAGCACCGGGGAGCTGTTTTTT	CASGQSRSTGELFF
NA	NA	TRBJ2-6	TRBV29-1	TGCAGCGTTGATTCTGGGGCCAACGTCCTGACTTTC	CSVDSGANVLTF
NA	NA	TRBJ1-2	TRBV24-1	TGTGCCACCAGTGATTCGGCCCGGGACTATGGCTACACCTTC	CATSDSARDYGYTF
NA	few	TRBJ2-3	TRBV10-3	TGTGCCATCAGTCCGGACTTACGCACAGATACGCAGTATTTT	CAISPDLRTDTQYF
NA	few	TRBJ2-4	TRBV12-3/TRBV12-4	TGTGCCAGCAGTAGTCAGGGACACATTCAGTACTTC	CASSSQGHIQYF
NA	few	TRBJ2-1	TRBV20-1	TGCAGTGCCCGTTTCGCTTCAGAGCAGTTCTTC	CSARFASEQFF
TRBD2	few	TRBJ2-7	TRBV5-1	TGCGCCAGCAGCGCCGATACTAGCGGGGGGTCCTACGAGCAGTACTTC	CASSADTSGGSYEQYF
TRBD1	NA	TRBJ1-4	TRBV2	TGTGCCAGCAAGAGGGACAGAGGGGGTGAAAAACTGTTTTTT	CASKRDRGGEKLFF
TRBD1	few	TRBJ2-4	TRBV5-6	TGTGCCAGCAGCTTACAGGGGTTCGCCAAAAACATTCAGTACTTC	CASSLQGFAKNIQYF
TRBD2	NA	TRBJ2-1	TRBV3-1	TGTGCCAGCAGTCCCCCCGGGACTAGCGGGAGTGGGGAGCAGTTCTTC	CASSPPGTSGSGEQFF
NA	few	TRBJ1-2	TRBV15	TGTGCCACCAGCGCGATGACAGCAAACTATGGCTACACCTTC	CATSAMTANYGYTF
NA	NA	TRBJ2-7	TRBV3-1	TGTGCCAGCAGCCAAGAGGGGCTGAACTTTTTTTACTACGAGCAGTACTTC	CASSQEGLNFFYYEQYF
NA	few	TRBJ1-5	TRBV19	TGTGCCAGTAGTGTACAGGGAGATCAGCCCCAGCATTTT	CASSVQGDQPQHF
TRBD2	few	TRBJ2-7	TRBV11-2	TGTGCCAGCAGCTTTGGTGTTACTAGCGGCTACGAGCAGTACTTC	CASSFGVTSGYEQYF
TRBD1	NA	TRBJ2-1	TRBV30	TGTGCCTGGAGTGTAACAGGGGACGGTGAGCAGTTCTTC	CAWSVTGDGEQFF
TRBD2	few	TRBJ2-2	TRBV3-1	TGTGCCAGCAGCCAAGAAGGCGGGAGGGTCGGGGAGCTGTTTTTT	CASSQEGGRVGELFF
TRBD1	NA	TRBJ2-1	TRBV27	TGTGCCAGCAGCTCCGGGACAGGGCGACAGAATGAGCAGTTCTTC	CASSSGTGRQNEQFF
NA	NA	TRBJ2-1	TRBV7-9	TGTGCCAGCAGCTTAGTGGTCTTCATCCGGGCCCCTCGGGGCAATGAGCAGTTCTTC	CASSLVVFIRAPRGNEQFF
TRBD2	few	TRBJ2-1	TRBV5-1	TGCGCCAGCAGCACTAGCGGGGAGATCTACAATGAGCAGTTCTTC	CASSTSGEIYNEQFF
NA	few	TRBJ2-7	TRBV15	TGTGCCACCAGCAGCTTGGTCTCCTACGAGCAGTACTTC	CATSSLVSYEQYF
NA	NA	TRBJ1-4	TRBV12-3/TRBV12-4	TGTGCCAGCACTACGACAACGGCTTATAATGAAAAACTGTTTTTT	CASTTTTAYNEKLFF
TRBD1	NA	TRBJ1-2	TRBV12-3/TRBV12-4	TGTGCCGGCAGTTTTTGGCAGGGGGCGGTGAATGGCTACACCTTC	CAGSFWQGAVNGYTF
NA	NA	TRBJ2-1	TRBV7-9	TGTGCCAGCAGCTCTCAAGTGGGGAGTACCTACAATGAGCAGTTCTTC	CASSSQVGSTYNEQFF
NA	few	TRBJ2-5	TRBV24-1	TGTGCCACCAGTGATTATGGAGAGACCCAGTACTTC	CATSDYGETQYF
NA	few	TRBJ2-5	TRBV6-5	TGTGCCAGCAGTTACCACCCGCAGGGCGGAGAGACCCAGTACTTC	CASSYHPQGGETQYF
NA	NA	TRBJ1-2	TRBV6-5	TGTGCCAGCAGTTTCTCGCCCGGGGACCGGAACTATGGCTACACCTTC	CASSFSPGDRNYGYTF
TRBD1	NA	TRBJ1-1	TRBV4-2	TGTGCCAGCAGCACCCACTGGACAGGGCTCGGTAAGGGCACTGAAGCTTTCTTT	CASSTHWTGLGKGTEAFF
NA	NA	TRBJ1-1	TRBV5-5	TGTGCCAGCAGCATGACGAGGTTGGGAGCTTTCTTT	CASSMTRLGAFF
NA	NA	TRBJ2-2	TRBV10-2	TGCGCCAGTCCAGCGCCGAACACCGGGGAGCTGTTTTTT	CASPAPNTGELFF
TRBD2	NA	TRBJ2-3	TRBV15	TGTGCCACCAGCAGAGATTGGGGGGGGGACTACGCCAGTGGTACGCAGTATTTT	CATSRDWGGDYASGTQYF
NA	NA	TRBJ2-5	TRBV6-5	TGTGCCAGCAGCCGCGGACCTCCGTACCAAGAGACCCAGTACTTC	CASSRGPPYQETQYF
NA	NA	TRBJ2-1	TRBV10-3	TGTGCCATCAATTCGGGGTCTGAGCAGTTCTTC	CAINSGSEQFF
TRBD2	NA	TRBJ2-7	TRBV5-1	TGCGCCAGCAGCTCGGGACTTACTAGCGGGAGGGAGCAGTACTTC	CASSSGLTSGREQYF
TRBD2	NA	TRBJ2-7	TRBV29-1	TGCAGCGTCCTGGGACTAGCGGGATCCTACTACGAGCAGTACTTC	CSVLGLAGSYYEQYF
TRBD2	few	TRBJ2-2	TRBV27	TGTGCCAGCAGTTATAGCGGGAGTGCCGGGGAGCTGTTTTTT	CASSYSGSAGELFF
NA	many	TRBJ2-5	TRBV5-1	TGTGCCAGCAGCTTAGGCGGGCGCGGAGAGACCCAGTACTTC	CASSLGGRGETQYF
TRBD2	NA	TRBJ2-7	TRBV5-5	TGTGCCAGCAGGTTGGCGGGAGAGATCTACGAGCAGTACTTC	CASRLAGEIYEQYF
NA	NA	TRBJ2-6	TRBV5-1	TGCGCCAGCAGCTCTCGAGGGGCGAAAGCTGGGGCCAACGTCCTGACTTTC	CASSSRGAKAGANVLTF
NA	NA	TRBJ2-5	TRBV10-3	TGTGCCATCAGTGCGATTGACAGGATCCAAGAGACCCAGTACTTC	CAISAIDRIQETQYF
TRBD2	NA	TRBJ2-5	TRBV7-9	TGTGCCAGCAGCTTAAGGGTAGCGGGAGGAAGGATAGAGACCCAGTACTTC	CASSLRVAGGRIETQYF
NA	NA	TRBJ1-2	TRBV29-1	TGCAGCGTTGACGATGAGGGACGGGGGATGACCCCGTATGGCTACACCTTC	CSVDDEGRGMTPYGYTF
NA	few	TRBJ1-2	TRBV7-9	TGTGCCAGCAGCGATCGCCCAAATGGCTACACCTTC	CASSDRPNGYTF
NA	NA	TRBJ1-4	TRBV29-1	TGCAGCGTTGAAAGAGCAAATGAAAAACTGTTTTTT	CSVERANEKLFF
NA	NA	TRBJ2-6	TRBV4-3	TGCGCCAGCAGCCAAGAAGGGGTTGGGGCCAACGTCCTGACTTTC	CASSQEGVGANVLTF
TRBD1	few	TRBJ1-1	TRBV3-1	TGTGCCAGCAGCCAGTTGACAGGGATAAACACTGAAGCTTTCTTT	CASSQLTGINTEAFF
NA	NA	TRBJ2-5	TRBV6-4	TGTGCCAGCAGTGACGTGTCTGCAGGGGAGACCCAGTACTTC	CASSDVSAGETQYF
NA	NA	TRBJ1-1	TRBV2	TGTGGCAGCAGTGATAGCATTGAACAGGAATACACTGAAGCTTTCTTT	CGSSDSIEQEYTEAFF
NA	many	TRBJ2-5	TRBV29-1	TGCAGCGTTGAAGTTGGCTCCCAAGAGACCCAGTACTTC	CSVEVGSQETQYF
NA	few	TRBJ1-5	TRBV10-1	TGCGCCAGCAGTGAGTCGACGCAGACAGGCGACCATCAGCCCCAGCATTTT	CASSESTQTGDHQPQHF
TRBD1	NA	TRBJ2-7	TRBV6-2/TRBV6-3	TGTGCCAGCAGTTACTCGACGGACAGGGGATCTTACGAGCAGTACTTC	CASSYSTDRGSYEQYF